This is a list of T cell receptor beta chains from one sample in a study of CD8 T cells in Susac syndrome. TCRdb re-called the immunoSEQ multiplex PCR reads with MiXCR, one entry per CDR3 protein. The table records about 250,000 distinct CDR3 sequences, around 93% of them present only once. Sequencing input: CD4+ T cells from PBMCs. These TCRs come from a human donor with multiple sclerosis. Both conserved end residues are part of each CDR3. Only some rows state a clone size, as once, few, many or a class for expanded clones.

size: .; V: TRBV11-2; CDR3: CASSSIPGQGPIQYF
size: .; V: TRBV29-1; CDR3: CSVEDPLIRHTEAFF
size: .; V: TRBV29-1; CDR3: CSVGEGEQPQHF
size: .; V: TRBV10-3; CDR3: CASKGDEETQYF
size: .; V: TRBV7-8; CDR3: CASSLAGSSTYGYTF
size: .; V: TRBV5-4; CDR3: CASSLGVVGRETQYF
size: .; V: TRBV7-9; CDR3: CASSVLAGGVNEQFF
size: .; V: TRBV29-1; CDR3: CSVDTVGMGEQFF
size: .; V: TRBV3-1; CDR3: CASGTGTGRGTEAFF
size: once; V: TRBV5-4; CDR3: CASSRSHRGGYTF
size: .; V: TRBV30; CDR3: CAWSVQVGVGNTEAFF
size: .; V: TRBV11-1; CDR3: CASSLLGGDRRVSGANVLTF
size: .; V: TRBV5-1; CDR3: CASSLEGTGGHEQFF
size: .; V: TRBV5-1; CDR3: CASRPGLAGETQYF
size: .; V: TRBV7-3; CDR3: CASSQYKGPGNTIYF
size: .; V: TRBV29-1; CDR3: CSVGNGGGNGYTF
size: .; V: TRBV7-2; CDR3: CASSLRGLADGQETQYF
size: .; V: TRBV18; CDR3: CASSPKPGQGAEAFF
size: .; V: TRBV18; CDR3: CASSPLFAATDTQYF
size: .; V: TRBV20-1; CDR3: CSARGPSYEQYF
size: .; V: TRBV7-3; CDR3: CASSLVGVNEQFF
size: .; V: TRBV14; CDR3: CASSQDPDRTYEQYF
size: once; V: TRBV29-1; CDR3: CSLALGEGTQYF
size: .; V: TRBV28; CDR3: CASRGTAKETQYF